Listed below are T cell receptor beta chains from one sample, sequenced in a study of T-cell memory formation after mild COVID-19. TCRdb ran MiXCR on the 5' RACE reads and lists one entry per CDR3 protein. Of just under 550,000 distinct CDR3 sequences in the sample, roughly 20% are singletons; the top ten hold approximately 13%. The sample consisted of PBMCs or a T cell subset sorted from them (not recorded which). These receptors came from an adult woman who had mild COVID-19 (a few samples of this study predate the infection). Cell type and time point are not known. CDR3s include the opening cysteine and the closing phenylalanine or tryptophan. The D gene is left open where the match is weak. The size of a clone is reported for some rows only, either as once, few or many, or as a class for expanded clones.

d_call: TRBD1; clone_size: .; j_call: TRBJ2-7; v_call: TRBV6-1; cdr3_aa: CASSDIGTGLTVGKYF; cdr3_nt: TGTGCCAGCAGTGATATAGGGACAGGGCTGACCGTGGGGAAGTACTTC
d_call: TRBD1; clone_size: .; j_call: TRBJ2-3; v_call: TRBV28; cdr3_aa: CASIFRDSITDTQYF; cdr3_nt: TGTGCCAGCATTTTCCGGGACAGCATCACAGATACGCAGTATTTT
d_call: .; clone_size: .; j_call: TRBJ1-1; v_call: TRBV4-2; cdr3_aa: CASGGRGKNTEAFF; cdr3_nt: TGTGCCAGCGGAGGGAGAGGAAAGAACACTGAAGCTTTCTTT
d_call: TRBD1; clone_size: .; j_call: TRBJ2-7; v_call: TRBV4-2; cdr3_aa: CASSQWGPTGTDLKKGTEQYF; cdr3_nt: TGTGCCAGCAGCCAATGGGGTCCGACCGGGACAGATCTTAAAAAGGGGACCGAGCAGTACTTC
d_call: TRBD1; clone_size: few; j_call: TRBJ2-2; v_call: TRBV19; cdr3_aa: CASSPRDRATGELFF; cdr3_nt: TGTGCCAGTAGTCCGCGAGACAGGGCTACCGGGGAGCTGTTTTTT
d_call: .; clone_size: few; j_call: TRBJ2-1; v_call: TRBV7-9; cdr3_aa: CASRYESNEQFF; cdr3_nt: TGTGCCAGCAGATACGAGAGCAATGAGCAGTTCTTC
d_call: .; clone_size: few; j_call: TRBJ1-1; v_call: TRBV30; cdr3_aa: CAWGRGRGSTEAFF; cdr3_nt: TGTGCCTGGGGCCGCGGGAGGGGGAGCACTGAAGCTTTCTTT
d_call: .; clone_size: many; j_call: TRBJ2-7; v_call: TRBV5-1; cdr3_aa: CASSLGTGHEQYF; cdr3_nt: TGCGCCAGCAGCTTGGGAACAGGGCACGAGCAGTACTTC
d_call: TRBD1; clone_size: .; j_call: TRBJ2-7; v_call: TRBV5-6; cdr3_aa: CASSLAGTGWGEQYF; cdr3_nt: TGTGCCAGCAGCTTGGCTGGGACAGGGTGGGGCGAGCAGTACTTC
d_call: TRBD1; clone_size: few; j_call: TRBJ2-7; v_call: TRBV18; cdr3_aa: CASSPATGAFVYEQYF; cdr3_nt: TGTGCCAGCTCACCCGCGACAGGGGCCTTTGTCTACGAGCAGTACTTC
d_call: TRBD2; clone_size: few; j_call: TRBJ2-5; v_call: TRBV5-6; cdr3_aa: CASSHGTSGSRETQYF; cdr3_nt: TGTGCCAGCAGCCACGGGACTAGCGGGAGTCGGGAGACCCAGTACTTC
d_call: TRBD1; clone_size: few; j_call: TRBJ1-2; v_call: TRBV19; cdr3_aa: CASSISGTGSYGYTF; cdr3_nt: TGTGCCAGTAGTATATCTGGGACAGGTTCTTATGGCTACACCTTC
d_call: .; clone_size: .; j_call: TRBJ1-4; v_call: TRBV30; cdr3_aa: CAWSVVSENEKLFF; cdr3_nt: TGTGCCTGGAGTGTGGTTAGCGAAAATGAAAAACTGTTTTTT
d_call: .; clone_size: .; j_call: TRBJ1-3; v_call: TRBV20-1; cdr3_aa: CSAPPPGAGNTIYF; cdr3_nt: TGCAGTGCTCCCCCGCCGGGGGCTGGAAACACCATATATTTT
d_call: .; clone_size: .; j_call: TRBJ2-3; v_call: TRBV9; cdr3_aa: CASSPKWGSDTQYF; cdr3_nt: TGTGCCAGCAGCCCTAAGTGGGGATCAGATACGCAGTATTTT
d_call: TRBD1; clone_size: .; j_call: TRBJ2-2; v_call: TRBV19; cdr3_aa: CASRGHTGELFF; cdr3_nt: TGTGCCAGCAGGGGGCACACCGGGGAGCTGTTTTTT
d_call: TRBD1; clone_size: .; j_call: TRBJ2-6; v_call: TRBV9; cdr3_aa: CASSVVSRGPGANVLTF; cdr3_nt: TGTGCCAGCAGCGTAGTTAGTAGGGGGCCAGGGGCCAACGTCCTGACTTTC